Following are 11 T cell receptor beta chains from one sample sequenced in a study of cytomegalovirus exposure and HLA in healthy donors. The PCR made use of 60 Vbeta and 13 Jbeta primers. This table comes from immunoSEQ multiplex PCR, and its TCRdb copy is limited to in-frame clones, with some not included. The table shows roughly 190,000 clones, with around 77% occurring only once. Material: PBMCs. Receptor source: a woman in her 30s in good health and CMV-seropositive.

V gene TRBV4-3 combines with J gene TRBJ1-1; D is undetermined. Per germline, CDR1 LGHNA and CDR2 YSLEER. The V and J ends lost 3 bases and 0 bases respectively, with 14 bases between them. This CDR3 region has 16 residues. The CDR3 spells CASSHGRGLMNTEAFF. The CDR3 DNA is TGCGCCAGCAGCCATGGAAGAGGACTGATGAACACTGAAGCTTTCTTT.

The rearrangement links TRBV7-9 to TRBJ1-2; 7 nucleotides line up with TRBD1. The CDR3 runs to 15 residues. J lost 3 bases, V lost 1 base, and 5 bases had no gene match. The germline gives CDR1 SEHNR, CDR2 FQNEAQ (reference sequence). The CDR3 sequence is CASSLGQGIHYGYTF. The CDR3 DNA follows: TGTGCCAGCAGCTTAGGACAGGGAATTCACTATGGCTACACCTTC.

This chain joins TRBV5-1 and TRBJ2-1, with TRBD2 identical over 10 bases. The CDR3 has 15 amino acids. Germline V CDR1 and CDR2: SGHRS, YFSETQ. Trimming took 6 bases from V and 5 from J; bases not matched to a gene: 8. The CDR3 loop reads CASTPAGGIDNEQFF. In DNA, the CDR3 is TGCGCCAGCACCCCAGCGGGGGGGATTGACAATGAGCAGTTCTTC. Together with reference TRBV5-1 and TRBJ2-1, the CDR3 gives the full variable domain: KAGVTQTPRYLIKTRGQQVTLSCSPISGHRSVSWYQQTPGQGLQFLFEYFSETQRNKGNFPGRFSGRQFSNSRSEMNVSTLELGDSALYLCASTPAGGIDNEQFFGPGTRLTVL.

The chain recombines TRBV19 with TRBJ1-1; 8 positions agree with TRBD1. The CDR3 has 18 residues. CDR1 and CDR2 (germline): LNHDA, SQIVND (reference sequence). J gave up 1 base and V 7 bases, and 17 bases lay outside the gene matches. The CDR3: CASTNLLIGTGRNTEAFF. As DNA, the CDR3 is TGTGCCAGTACAAACTTACTAATAGGGACAGGACGGAACACTGAAGCTTTCTTT.

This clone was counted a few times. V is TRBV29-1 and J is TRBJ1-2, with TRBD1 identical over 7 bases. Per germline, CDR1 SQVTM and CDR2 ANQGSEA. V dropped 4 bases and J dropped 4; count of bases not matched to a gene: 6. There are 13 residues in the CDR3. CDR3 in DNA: TGCAGCGTTGCAGTTGACAGGGCCTATGGCTACACCTTC. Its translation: CSVAVDRAYGYTF. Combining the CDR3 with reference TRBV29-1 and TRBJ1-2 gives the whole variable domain SAVISQKPSRDICQRGTSLTIQCQVDSQVTMMFWYRQQPGQSLTLIATANQGSEATYESGFVIDKFPISRPNLTFSTLTVSNMSPEDSSIYLCSVAVDRAYGYTFGSGTRLTVV.

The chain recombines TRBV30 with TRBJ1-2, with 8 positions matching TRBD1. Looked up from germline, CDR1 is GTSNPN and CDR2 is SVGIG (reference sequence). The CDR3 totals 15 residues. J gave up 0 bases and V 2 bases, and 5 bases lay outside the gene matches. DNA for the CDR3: TGTGCCTGGAGTAGGACAGGGTTCTCTAACTATGGCTACACCTTC. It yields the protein CAWSRTGFSNYGYTF.

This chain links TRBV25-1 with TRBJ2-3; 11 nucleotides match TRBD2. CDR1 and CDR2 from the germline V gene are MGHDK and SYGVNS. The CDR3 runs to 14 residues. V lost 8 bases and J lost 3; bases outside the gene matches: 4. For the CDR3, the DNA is TGTGCCAGCGCAGCTAGCGGGAGGACAGATACGCAGTATTTT. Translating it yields CASAASGRTDTQYF.

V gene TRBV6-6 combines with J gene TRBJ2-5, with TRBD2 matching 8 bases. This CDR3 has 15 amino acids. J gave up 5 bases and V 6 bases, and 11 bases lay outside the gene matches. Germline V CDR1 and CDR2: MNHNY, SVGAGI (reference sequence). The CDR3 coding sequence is TGTGCCAGCAGCCCTACGAGCGGGGGAGGTGAGACCCAGTACTTC. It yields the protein CASSPTSGGGETQYF.

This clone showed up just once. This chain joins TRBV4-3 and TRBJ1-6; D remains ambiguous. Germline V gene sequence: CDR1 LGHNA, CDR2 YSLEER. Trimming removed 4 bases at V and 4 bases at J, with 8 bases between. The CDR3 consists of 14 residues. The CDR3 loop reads CASSLGSYNSPLHF. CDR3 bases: TGCGCCAGCAGCCTCGGGAGTTATAATTCACCCCTCCACTTT.

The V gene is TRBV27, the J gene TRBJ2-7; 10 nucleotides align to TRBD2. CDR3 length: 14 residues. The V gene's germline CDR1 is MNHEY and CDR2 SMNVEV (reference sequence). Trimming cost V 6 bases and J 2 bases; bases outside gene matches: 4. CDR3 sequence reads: CASSIAGGTYEQYF. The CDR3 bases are TGTGCCAGCAGCATAGCGGGAGGTACCTACGAGCAGTACTTC.

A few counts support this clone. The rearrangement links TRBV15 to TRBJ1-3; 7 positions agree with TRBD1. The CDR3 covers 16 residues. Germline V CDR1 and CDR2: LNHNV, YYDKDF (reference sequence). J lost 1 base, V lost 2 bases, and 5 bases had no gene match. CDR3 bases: TGTGCCACCAGCAGAAACCGACAGGGTTCTGGAAACACCATATATTTT. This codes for CATSRNRQGSGNTIYF.